These 24 T cell receptor beta chains were all obtained from the same sample, sequenced in a study of long-term antiretroviral therapy in people with HIV. Researchers report immunoSEQ v3.0 was run at survey level. Some clones are missing from TCRdb's copy, which holds only in-frame ones; the method was immunoSEQ multiplex PCR. The sample has about 28,000 clones; roughly 84% are singletons. The sample was unsorted PBMCs, taken 2 years after starting antiretroviral therapy. Every receptor here comes from a man aged 45-60 years with HIV.

This clone showed up just a few times. The chain is built from TRBV28 and TRBJ2-2; D perhaps matches TRBD1 (5 bases). The CDR3 runs 15 residues. Trimming removed 6 bases from V and 3 bases from J, with 14 bases in between. Germline loops: CDR1 MDHEN, CDR2 SYDVKM. The CDR3 spells CASSADSFYTGELFF. CDR3 nucleotide sequence: TGTGCCAGCAGCGCTGACAGTTTTTACACCGGGGAGCTGTTTTTT.

The CDR3 DNA is TGCGCCAGCAGGAACCCCTATTCCTACAATGAGCAGTTCTTC. Residues: CASRNPYSYNEQFF. The V and J genes are TRBV5-1 and TRBJ2-1; D not resolved. CDR3 length: 14 residues. V shed 5 bases and J shed 1 base, with 10 bases lying between them. Germline CDR1 and CDR2: SGHRS and YFSETQ.

The V and J genes are TRBV5-1 and TRBJ1-2; weak D call: TRBD1 (6 bases). Germline CDR1 and CDR2: SGHRS and YFSETQ. CDR3 length: 13 amino acids. V lost 0 bases and J lost 8, with 11 bases in between. The chain's CDR3 is CASSLAGQFGYTF. In DNA form, the CDR3 reads TGCGCCAGCAGCTTGGCCGGACAGTTCGGCTACACCTTC.

V gene TRBV10-3 combines with J gene TRBJ2-3, with a weak D call TRBD1 (6 bases). CDR1 ENHRY and CDR2 SYGVKD come from the germline V gene. CDR3 length equals 14 residues. Trimming cost V 6 bases and J 2 bases, with 12 bases left between them. CDR3 sequence reads: CAIRSGQHTDTQYF. DNA for the CDR3: TGTGCCATCAGGAGTGGACAGCACACAGATACGCAGTATTTT.

This clone was counted between two and nine times. The chain couples TRBV12-5 to TRBJ2-2; maybe TRBD1 (5 bases). Germline values: CDR1 LGHNT, CDR2 FRNRAP. This CDR3 spans 12 amino acids. Between the trimmed V and J ends, which lost 6 bases and 7 bases, there was a span of 9 bases. Written as DNA, the CDR3 is TGTGCTAGTGGCAGACAGATCGGGGAGCTGTTTTTT. This encodes CASGRQIGELFF.

The CDR3 DNA reads TGTGCCAGCAGCTTAGAGTTACCGGAGAGGGATGGTGAGCAGTTCTTC. Its protein product is CASSLELPERDGEQFF. The V and J genes are TRBV11-3 and TRBJ2-1; maybe TRBD2 (5 bases). Trimming removed 0 bases at V and 9 bases at J, with 18 bases between. The CDR3 contains 16 residues. Germline V lookup: CDR1 SGHNT, CDR2 YENEEA.

The chain couples TRBV6-1 to TRBJ1-3; 7 bases agree with TRBD1. There are 16 residues in the CDR3. V gave up 3 bases and J gave up 4 bases; unmatched junction bases: 9. Germline V gene lookup returns CDR1 MNHNS and CDR2 SASEGT. This CDR3 reads CASSDLTGWSGNTIYF. The CDR3 DNA sequence: TGTGCCAGCAGTGATCTGACAGGGTGGTCGGGAAACACCATATATTTT.

The genes are TRBV19 and TRBJ2-3; perhaps TRBD2 as D (7 bases). Trimming left V 6 bases short and J 7 bases short, with 17 bases between. Germline V CDR1 and CDR2: LNHDA, SQIVND (reference sequence). This CDR3 contains 14 residues. CDR3 residues: CASRNRGGAYTQYF. The CDR3 DNA sequence: TGTGCCAGTAGGAATCGAGGGGGGGCTTATACGCAGTATTTT.

This chain connects TRBV19 to TRBJ2-1, with TRBD2 identical over 10 bases. The CDR3 consists of 17 residues. CDR1 LNHDA and CDR2 SQIVND come from the germline V gene (reference sequence). V lost 5 bases, J lost 3 bases, and 10 bases stayed unmatched. The CDR3 loop is CASSPGLAGAFYNEQFF. As DNA, the CDR3 is TGTGCCAGTAGTCCCGGGCTAGCGGGGGCCTTCTACAATGAGCAGTTCTTC.

The CDR3 bases are TGTGCCAGCAGCTTAAGACTAGCGGGGGGTTCCACAGATACGCAGTATTTT. Encoded protein: CASSLRLAGGSTDTQYF. This chain links TRBV7-3 with TRBJ2-3, with 13 bases matching TRBD2. This CDR3 spans 17 amino acids. In germline, CDR1 is SGHTA, CDR2 FQGTGA. The V and J ends lost 1 base and 2 bases, in that order; junction bases with no gene match: 3.

This chain joins TRBV7-9 and TRBJ2-1, with 9 bases lining up with TRBD2. The CDR3 covers 16 residues. Germline V gene data show CDR1 as SEHNR and CDR2 as FQNEAQ (reference sequence). V shed 2 bases, J shed 0 bases, and the junction held 2 bases outside the gene matches. The CDR3 region has the DNA TGTGCCAGCAGCTTAATAGCGGGGGTCTCCTACAATGAGCAGTTCTTC. It is translated as CASSLIAGVSYNEQFF.

V gene TRBV6-1 combines with J gene TRBJ2-7, with TRBD1 matching 7 bases. This CDR3 has 12 amino acids. After removal of 6 bases from V and 4 bases from J, the junction contained 3 bases not matched to a gene. CDR1 and CDR2 from the germline V gene are MNHNS and SASEGT. CDR3 in amino acids: CASRGGGYEQYF. The CDR3 nucleotides are TGTGCCAGCAGAGGGGGCGGGTACGAGCAGTACTTC.

The chain couples TRBV7-6 to TRBJ2-1; 11 positions agree with TRBD2. There are 17 residues in the CDR3. CDR1 and CDR2 (germline): SGHVS, FNYEAQ. V shed 5 bases and J 4 bases; nucleotides not matched to a gene: 10. DNA of the CDR3: TGTGCCAGCAGCCCAAGGACAGGACTAGCGGGTTACAATGAGCAGTTCTTC. Its protein product is CASSPRTGLAGYNEQFF.

This sequence joins TRBV4-1 and TRBJ2-7; a possible D gene is TRBD2 (5 bases). The germline V and J ends were trimmed by 1 base and 4 bases, with 14 bases remaining between them. From germline, CDR1 is MGHRA and CDR2 YSYEKL. The CDR3 loop spans 15 amino acids. For the CDR3, the DNA is TGCGCCAGCAGCCAAGTAGTCTCGGGAAATTACGAGCAGTACTTC. Translated, it gives CASSQVVSGNYEQYF.

V usage is TRBV7-3 and J usage is TRBJ1-2, with unresolved D. The CDR3 extends over 14 amino acids. Trimming cost V 5 bases and J 4 bases, with 14 bases left between them. CDR1 and CDR2 (germline): SGHTA, FQGTGA. CDR3: CASSPEARGYGYTF. As DNA, the CDR3 is TGTGCCAGCAGCCCGGAAGCCCGAGGCTATGGCTACACCTTC. The full variable domain, its missing parts supplied by reference TRBV7-3 and TRBJ1-2, is GAGVSQTPSNKVTEKGKYVELRCDPISGHTALYWYRQSLGQGPEFLIYFQGTGAADDSGLPNDRFFAVRPEGSVSTLKIQRTERGDSAVYLCASSPEARGYGYTFGSGTRLTVV.

The rearrangement links TRBV7-2 to TRBJ2-2; 8 nucleotides line up with TRBD2. The CDR3 contains 16 residues. CDR1 and CDR2 (germline): SGHTA, FQGNSA. V lost 2 bases, J lost 1 base, and 3 bases stayed unmatched. As DNA, the CDR3 is TGTGCCAGCAGCTTAAGGCTAGCGGGGAACACCGGGGAGCTGTTTTTT. It specifies CASSLRLAGNTGELFF.

This chain links TRBV19 with TRBJ2-3, with 11 bases aligning to TRBD2. V dropped 8 bases and J dropped 5; count of bases not matched to a gene: 6. The germline V gene has CDR1 LNHDA and CDR2 SQIVND (reference sequence). The CDR3 has 14 amino acids. CDR3 DNA sequence: TGTGCCAGTCGTAGCGGGGGGGCGGGAGATACGCAGTATTTT. This encodes CASRSGGAGDTQYF.

This chain uses TRBV28 with TRBJ2-7; D may match TRBD1 or TRBD2 (5 bases each). The germline V gene has CDR1 MDHEN and CDR2 SYDVKM. V gave up 6 bases and J gave up 6 bases, with 18 bases separating them. The CDR3 extends over 14 amino acids. CDR3: CASSPGTVSLEQYF. The CDR3 coding sequence is TGTGCCAGCAGCCCAGGGACGGTTTCCCTCGAGCAGTACTTC. The whole variable domain, filled in from reference TRBV28 and TRBJ2-7, reads DVKVTQSSRYLVKRTGEKVFLECVQDMDHENMFWYRQDPGLGLRLIYFSYDVKMKEKGDIPEGYSVSREKKERFSLILESASTNQTSMYLCASSPGTVSLEQYFGPGTRLTVT.

The V gene is TRBV28, the J gene TRBJ1-2, with D hard to call. CDR3 size: 13 residues. Germline CDR1 and CDR2: MDHEN and SYDVKM. V dropped 2 bases and J dropped 0 bases, with 4 bases sitting between them. This chain's CDR3 is CASSLTSNYGYTF. As DNA, the CDR3 is TGTGCCAGCAGTTTAACTTCTAACTATGGCTACACCTTC.

J is TRBJ1-2 and V is TRBV29-1; 8 bases agree with TRBD1. Germline V gene data show CDR1 as SQVTM and CDR2 as ANQGSEA. This CDR3 has 15 residues. The ends lost 5 bases at V and 0 bases at J; junction bases unmatched: 8. The CDR3 is CSVMPRGQANYGYTF. The CDR3 DNA reads as TGCAGCGTTATGCCTCGGGGACAGGCTAACTATGGCTACACCTTC.

The J gene is TRBJ1-2, the V gene TRBV4-3, with D unclear. Germline CDR1 is LGHNA and CDR2 is YSLEER. The CDR3 has 12 amino acids. Trimming pared 0 bases from V and 3 bases from J, leaving 2 bases between. The CDR3 DNA reads TGCGCCAGCAGCCAAGATGACTATGGCTACACCTTC. Protein: CASSQDDYGYTF.

The rearrangement uses TRBV18 and TRBJ1-2; D is unclear. Trimming took off 3 bases at V and 4 bases at J, with 12 bases between the two ends. CDR1 and CDR2 from the germline V gene are KGHSH and LQKENI. The CDR3 is 14 residues long. CDR3 residues: CASSPSGSSYGYTF. Written as DNA, the CDR3 is TGTGCCAGCTCACCTTCCGGGTCCAGCTATGGCTACACCTTC.

A few counts support this clone. The V and J genes are TRBV7-9 and TRBJ1-2; D is ambiguous. CDR3 length: 12 residues. Germline CDR1 reads SEHNR; CDR2 reads FQNEAQ (reference sequence). V was pared by 3 bases and J by 4 bases, with 6 bases between. The CDR3 loop is CASSFESYGYTF. Here the CDR3 DNA reads TGTGCCAGCAGCTTCGAAAGCTATGGCTACACCTTC.

This clone has a handful of counts. This sequence joins TRBV28 and TRBJ1-2, with D perhaps TRBD1 (6 bases). With 4 bases removed from V and 1 base from J, the gap between germline ends came to 13 bases. Germline V CDR1 and CDR2: MDHEN, SYDVKM. The CDR3 extends over 15 amino acids. The CDR3 nucleotides read TGTGCCAGCAGTTCAACAGGGTCCCTTAACTATGGCTACACCTTC. This encodes CASSSTGSLNYGYTF.